The 10 T cell receptor beta chains in this list originate from one sample, sequenced in a study of blood T cells in healthy people across ages. Next came a second PCR, run for roughly 6 to 11 cycles, which used a sample-barcoded 5' primer along with a J-beta primer mix. TCRdb analysed the 5' RACE reads with MiXCR anew, one entry per CDR3 protein. The data hold over a million distinct CDR3 sequences, with around 55% observed a single time. Sample: blood. The receptor set was obtained from a man between 18 and 35 years old in good health.

The chain carries TRBV25-1 and TRBJ1-6, with 7 bases aligning to TRBD1. V shed 3 bases, J shed 6 bases, and the junction held 2 bases outside the gene matches. Germline V gene data show CDR1 as MGHDK and CDR2 as SYGVNS. This CDR3 has 14 residues. This CDR3 is CASSDGTVNSPLHF. DNA of the CDR3: TGTGCCAGCAGTGATGGGACAGTTAATTCACCCCTCCACTTT. Supplemented by reference TRBV25-1 and TRBJ1-6, the full variable domain reads EADIYQTPRYLVIGTGKKITLECSQTMGHDKMYWYQQDPGMELHLIHYSYGVNSTEKGDLSSESTVSRIRTEHFPLTLESARPSHTSQYLCASSDGTVNSPLHFGNGTRLTVT.

V usage is TRBV12-3 or TRBV12-4 and J usage is TRBJ2-3; no clear D. The ends were cut back, 6 bases at V and 6 bases at J, with 13 bases in the middle. The CDR3 extends over 13 amino acids. The CDR3 DNA is TGTGCCAGCAGCCCGGAGTGGGCGGATACGCAGTATTTT. It encodes CASSPEWADTQYF.

The V call is TRBV11-2, the J call TRBJ2-4; D may be TRBD1 (6 bases). From germline, CDR1 is SGHAT and CDR2 FQNNGV. CDR3 length: 17 residues. V was cut by 1 base and J by 3 bases, with 16 bases left in between. The CDR3 here is CASSLGYRVLNKNIQYF. Here the CDR3 DNA reads TGTGCCAGCAGCTTAGGTTACAGGGTATTGAACAAAAACATTCAGTACTTC.

The rearrangement uses TRBV6-2 or TRBV6-3 and TRBJ2-4, with a weak D call TRBD1 (5 bases). Judging by the DNA end, TRBJ2-7 fits better; the J call may be wrong. CDR3 length equals 14 residues. CDR1 MNHEY and CDR2 SVGEGT come from the germline V gene. The CDR3 coding sequence is TGTGCCAGCAGTTACTCGGTGGGGCCGTACGAGCAGTACTTC. It is translated as CASSYSVGPYEQYF.

V and J are TRBV4-2 and TRBJ2-3; 16 nucleotides align to TRBD2. The CDR3 length is 19 residues. Losses at the gene ends were 0 bases for V and 5 bases for J; bases not matched to a gene: 8. Germline V gives CDR1 LGHNA, CDR2 YNFKEQ. The CDR3 coding sequence is TGTGCCAGCAGCCAAGATGGGACTAGCGGGAGGGCCCTTGTAGATACGCAGTATTTT. Amino acids: CASSQDGTSGRALVDTQYF.

The chain has TRBV20-1 and TRBJ1-2; D is uncertain. Trimming took 5 bases from V and 7 from J, leaving 17 bases between them. This CDR3 has 13 residues. Germline CDR1 is DFQATT and CDR2 is SNEGSKA (reference sequence). For the CDR3, the DNA is TGCAGTGCTCCCATAGGGAGGGTCAGTGGCTACACCTTC. This gives the protein CSAPIGRVSGYTF.

The chain joins TRBV6-5 to TRBJ2-4; TRBD2 might be the D (5 bases). The germline gives CDR1 MNHEY, CDR2 SVGAGI. V lost 0 bases and J 6 bases, leaving 12 bases between the germline ends. This CDR3 spans 15 amino acids. CDR3 protein: CASSYSMLEGNIQYF. In nucleotides, the CDR3 is TGTGCCAGCAGTTACTCGATGCTAGAGGGAAACATTCAGTACTTC.

This rearrangement joins TRBV2 to TRBJ2-3, with TRBD2 as a possible D gene (6 bases). V was cut by 11 bases and J by 3 bases, with 21 bases left in between. The V gene's germline CDR1 is SNHLY and CDR2 FYNNEI. This CDR3 comprises 15 residues. The chain's CDR3 is CAVLGLPGVTDTQYF. The CDR3 DNA is TGTGCCGTACTGGGACTCCCGGGGGTAACAGATACGCAGTATTTT.

This clonotype was detected only a few times. The chain links TRBV4-2 to TRBJ2-5; the D gene is possibly TRBD2 (6 bases). The ends were cut back, 1 base at V and 7 bases at J, with 19 bases in the middle. Per germline, CDR1 LGHNA and CDR2 YNFKEQ. The length of the CDR3 is 16 residues. CDR3 coding DNA: TGTGCCAGCAGCCAAGTTTGGGACTTACACTGGTGGACCCAGTACTTC. Translation: CASSQVWDLHWWTQYF.

The rearrangement joins TRBV4-1 to TRBJ1-5; a possible D gene is TRBD1 (5 bases). The CDR3 totals 15 residues. Between the trimmed V and J ends, which lost 1 base and 7 bases, there was a span of 14 bases. Germline CDR1 MGHRA, CDR2 YSYEKL. The CDR3 is CASSQVTRAGQPQHF. The CDR3 coding sequence is TGCGCCAGCAGCCAAGTCACCAGGGCGGGCCAGCCCCAGCATTTT.